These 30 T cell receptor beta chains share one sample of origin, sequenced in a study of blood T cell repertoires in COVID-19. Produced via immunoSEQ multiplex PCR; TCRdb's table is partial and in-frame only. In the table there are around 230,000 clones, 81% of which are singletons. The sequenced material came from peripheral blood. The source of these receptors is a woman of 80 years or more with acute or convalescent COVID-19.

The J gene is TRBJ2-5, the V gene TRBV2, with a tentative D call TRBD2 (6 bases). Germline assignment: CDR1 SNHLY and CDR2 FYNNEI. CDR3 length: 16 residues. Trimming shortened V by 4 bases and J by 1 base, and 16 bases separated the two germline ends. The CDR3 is CASSARIGTPQETQYF. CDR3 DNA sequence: TGTGCCAGCAGTGCTAGAATCGGGACTCCCCAAGAGACCCAGTACTTC.

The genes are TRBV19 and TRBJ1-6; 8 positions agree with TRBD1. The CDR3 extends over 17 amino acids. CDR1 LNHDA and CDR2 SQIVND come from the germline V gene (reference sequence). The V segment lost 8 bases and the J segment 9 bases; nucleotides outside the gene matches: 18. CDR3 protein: CASPNNRTGTFGSPLHF. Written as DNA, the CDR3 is TGTGCCAGTCCTAACAACAGGACAGGGACGTTTGGTTCACCCCTCCACTTT.

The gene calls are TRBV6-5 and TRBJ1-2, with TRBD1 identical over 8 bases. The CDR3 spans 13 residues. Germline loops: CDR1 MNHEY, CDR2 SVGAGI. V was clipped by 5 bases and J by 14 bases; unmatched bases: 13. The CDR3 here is CASSPPPDRVRTF. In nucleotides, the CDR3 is TGTGCCAGCAGTCCCCCCCCGGACAGGGTGAGAACCTTC.

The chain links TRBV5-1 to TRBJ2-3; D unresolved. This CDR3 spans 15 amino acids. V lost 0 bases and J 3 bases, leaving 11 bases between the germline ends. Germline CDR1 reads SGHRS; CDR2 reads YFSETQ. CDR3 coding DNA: TGCGCCAGCAGCTTGGGACAAATAGGAACAGATACGCAGTATTTT. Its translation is CASSLGQIGTDTQYF.

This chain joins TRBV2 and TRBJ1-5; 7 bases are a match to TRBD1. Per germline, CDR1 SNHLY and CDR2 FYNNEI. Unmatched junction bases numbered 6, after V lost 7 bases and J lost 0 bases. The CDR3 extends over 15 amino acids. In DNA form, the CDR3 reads TGTGCCAGCACTTCCGGGACAGTTAGCAATCAGCCCCAGCATTTT. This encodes CASTSGTVSNQPQHF.

As DNA, the CDR3 is TGTGCCAGCAGTATGGACAGGGCCAGCATTCAGTACTTC. Amino acids: CASSMDRASIQYF. The genes are TRBV12-3 or TRBV12-4 and TRBJ2-4; 8 bases match TRBD1. The CDR3 is 13 amino acids. V was pared by 5 bases and J by 9 bases, with 6 bases of the junction left unmatched.

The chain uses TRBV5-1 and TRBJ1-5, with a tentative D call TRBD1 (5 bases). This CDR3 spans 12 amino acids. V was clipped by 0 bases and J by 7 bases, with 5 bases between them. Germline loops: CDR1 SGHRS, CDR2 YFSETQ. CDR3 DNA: TGCGCCAGCAGCTTGGAGGGGCAGCCCCAGCATTTT. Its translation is CASSLEGQPQHF.

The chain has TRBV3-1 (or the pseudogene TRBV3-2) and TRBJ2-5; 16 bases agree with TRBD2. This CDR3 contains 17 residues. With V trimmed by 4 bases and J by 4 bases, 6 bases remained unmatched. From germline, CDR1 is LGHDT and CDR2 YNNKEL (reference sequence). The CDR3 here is CASSRGLAGGPLETQYF. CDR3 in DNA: TGTGCCAGCAGCCGGGGACTAGCGGGGGGGCCCTTAGAGACCCAGTACTTC.

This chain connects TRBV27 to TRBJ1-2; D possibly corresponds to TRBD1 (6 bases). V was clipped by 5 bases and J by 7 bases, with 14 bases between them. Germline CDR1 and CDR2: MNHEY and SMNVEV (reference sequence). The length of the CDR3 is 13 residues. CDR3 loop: CASSPRGRTGYTF. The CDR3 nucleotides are TGTGCCAGCAGTCCCAGGGGCCGAACTGGCTACACCTTC.

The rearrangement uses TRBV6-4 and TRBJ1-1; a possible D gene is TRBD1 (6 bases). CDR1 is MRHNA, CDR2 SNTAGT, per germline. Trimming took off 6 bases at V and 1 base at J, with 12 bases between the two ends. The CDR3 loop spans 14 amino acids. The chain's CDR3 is CASSQQGGNTEAFF. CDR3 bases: TGTGCCAGCAGCCAACAGGGTGGGAACACTGAAGCTTTCTTT.

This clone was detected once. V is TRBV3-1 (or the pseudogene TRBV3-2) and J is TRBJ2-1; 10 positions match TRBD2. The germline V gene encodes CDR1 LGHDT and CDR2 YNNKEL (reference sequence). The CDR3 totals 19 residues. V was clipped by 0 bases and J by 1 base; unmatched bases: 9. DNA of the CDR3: TGTGCCAGCAGCCAAGAAATCCCCCAACTAGCGGGGTCCTACAATGAGCAGTTCTTC. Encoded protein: CASSQEIPQLAGSYNEQFF.

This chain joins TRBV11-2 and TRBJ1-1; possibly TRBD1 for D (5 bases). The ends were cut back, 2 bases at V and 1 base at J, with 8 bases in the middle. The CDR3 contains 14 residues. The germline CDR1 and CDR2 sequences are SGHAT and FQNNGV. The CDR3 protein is CASSLTQGNTEAFF. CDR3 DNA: TGTGCCAGCAGCTTAACCCAGGGGAACACTGAAGCTTTCTTT. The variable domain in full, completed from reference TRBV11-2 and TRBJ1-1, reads EAGVAQSPRYKIIEKRQSVAFWCNPISGHATLYWYQQILGQGPKLLIQFQNNGVVDDSQLPKDRFSAERLKGVDSTLKIQPAKLEDSAVYLCASSLTQGNTEAFFGQGTRLTVV.

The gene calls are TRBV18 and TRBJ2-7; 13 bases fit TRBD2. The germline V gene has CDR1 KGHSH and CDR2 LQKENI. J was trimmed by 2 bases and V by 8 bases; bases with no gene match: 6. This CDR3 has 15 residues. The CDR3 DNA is TGTGCCAGCCCCTCCGGGACTAGCGGGGCCTACGAGCAGTACTTC. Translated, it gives CASPSGTSGAYEQYF.

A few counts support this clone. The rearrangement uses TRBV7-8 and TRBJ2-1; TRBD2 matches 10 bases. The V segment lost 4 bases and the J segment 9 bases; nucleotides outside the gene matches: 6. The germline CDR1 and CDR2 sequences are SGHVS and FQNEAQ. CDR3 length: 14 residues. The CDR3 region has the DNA TGTGCCAGCAGCTCCCTAGCGGGAGAAAGTGAGCAGTTCTTC. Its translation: CASSSLAGESEQFF.

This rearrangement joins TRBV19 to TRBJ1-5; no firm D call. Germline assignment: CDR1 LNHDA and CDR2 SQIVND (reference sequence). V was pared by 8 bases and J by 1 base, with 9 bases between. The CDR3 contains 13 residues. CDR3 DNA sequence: TGTGCCAGTGCCCTAGAAAGCAATCAGCCCCAGCATTTT. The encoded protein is CASALESNQPQHF.

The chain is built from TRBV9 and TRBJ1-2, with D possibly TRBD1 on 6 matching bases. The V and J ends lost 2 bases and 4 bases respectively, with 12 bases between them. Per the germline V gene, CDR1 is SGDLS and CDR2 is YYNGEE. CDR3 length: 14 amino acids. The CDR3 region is CASSVGGQGYGYTF. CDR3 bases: TGTGCCAGCAGCGTGGGGGGGCAGGGCTATGGCTACACCTTC.

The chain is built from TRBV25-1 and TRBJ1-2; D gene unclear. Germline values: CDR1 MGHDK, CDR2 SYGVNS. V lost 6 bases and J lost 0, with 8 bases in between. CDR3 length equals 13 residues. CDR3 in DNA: TGTGCCAGCAGGGCTGCAGCTAACTATGGCTACACCTTC. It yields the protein CASRAAANYGYTF.

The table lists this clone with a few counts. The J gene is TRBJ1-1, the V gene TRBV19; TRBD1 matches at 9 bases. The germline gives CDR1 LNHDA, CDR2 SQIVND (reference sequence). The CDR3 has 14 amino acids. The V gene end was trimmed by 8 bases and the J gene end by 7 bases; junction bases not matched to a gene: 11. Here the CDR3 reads CASRRTGAQGEAFF. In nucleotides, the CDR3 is TGTGCCAGTCGCCGGACAGGGGCTCAGGGTGAAGCTTTCTTT.

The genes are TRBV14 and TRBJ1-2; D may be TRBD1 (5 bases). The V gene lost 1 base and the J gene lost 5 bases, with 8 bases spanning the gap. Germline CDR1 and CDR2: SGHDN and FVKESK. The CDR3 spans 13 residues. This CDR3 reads CASSQAGGYGYTF. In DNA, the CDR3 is TGTGCCAGCAGCCAAGCGGGGGGTTATGGCTACACCTTC.

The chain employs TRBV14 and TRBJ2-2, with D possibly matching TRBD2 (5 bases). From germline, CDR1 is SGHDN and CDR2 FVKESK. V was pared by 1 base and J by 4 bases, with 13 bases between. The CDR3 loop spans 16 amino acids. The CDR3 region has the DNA TGTGCCAGCAGCCAAGTGGCGGGTTGGGGCACCGGGGAGCTGTTTTTT. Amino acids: CASSQVAGWGTGELFF.

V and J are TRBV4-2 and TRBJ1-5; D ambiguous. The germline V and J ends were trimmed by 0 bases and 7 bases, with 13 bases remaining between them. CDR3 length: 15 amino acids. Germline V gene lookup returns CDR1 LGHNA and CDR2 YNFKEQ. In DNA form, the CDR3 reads TGTGCCAGCAGCCAAGATCACGAGGGCGGACAGCCCCAGCATTTT. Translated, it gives CASSQDHEGGQPQHF.

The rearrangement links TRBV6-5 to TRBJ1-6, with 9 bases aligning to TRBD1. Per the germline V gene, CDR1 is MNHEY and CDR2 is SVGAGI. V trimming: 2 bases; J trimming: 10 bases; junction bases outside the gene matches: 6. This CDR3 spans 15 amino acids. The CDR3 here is CASSYARDRVSPLHF. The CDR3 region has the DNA TGTGCCAGCAGTTACGCCCGGGACAGGGTATCACCCCTCCACTTT.

The CDR3 reads CASSFQGALTFF. The CDR3 region has the DNA TGTGCCAGCAGCTTCCAGGGGGCATTGACTTTCTTT. J is TRBJ1-1 and V is TRBV5-5, with 8 bases lining up with TRBD1. CDR1 is SGHKS and CDR2 is YYEKEE in the germline V gene (reference sequence). Unmatched junction bases numbered 6, after V lost 2 bases and J lost 12 bases. The CDR3 is made up of 12 amino acids.

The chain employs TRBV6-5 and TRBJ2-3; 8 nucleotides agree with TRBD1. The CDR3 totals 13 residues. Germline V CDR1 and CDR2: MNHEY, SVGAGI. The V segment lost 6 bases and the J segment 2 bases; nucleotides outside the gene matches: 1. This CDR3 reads CASRGQATDTQYF. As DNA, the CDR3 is TGTGCCAGCAGGGGACAGGCCACAGATACGCAGTATTTT.

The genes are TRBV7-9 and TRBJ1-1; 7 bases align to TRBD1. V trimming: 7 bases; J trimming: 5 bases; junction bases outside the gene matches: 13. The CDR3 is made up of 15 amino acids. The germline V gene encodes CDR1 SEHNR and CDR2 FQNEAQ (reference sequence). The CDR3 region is CASNLPTGLGTEAFF. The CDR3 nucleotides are TGTGCCAGCAACCTACCGACAGGGTTGGGAACTGAAGCTTTCTTT.

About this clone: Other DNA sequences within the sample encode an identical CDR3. CDR3: CASSLGGEAFF. The CDR3 nucleotides read TGTGCCAGCAGTTTGGGCGGGGAAGCTTTCTTT. The chain employs TRBV12-3 or TRBV12-4 and TRBJ1-1; D is ambiguous. Trimming removed 3 bases at V and 8 bases at J, with 7 bases between. The CDR3 totals 11 residues.

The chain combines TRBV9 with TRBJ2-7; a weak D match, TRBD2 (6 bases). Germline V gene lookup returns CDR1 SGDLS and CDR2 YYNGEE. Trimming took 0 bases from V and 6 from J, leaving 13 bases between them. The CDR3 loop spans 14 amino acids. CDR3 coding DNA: TGTGCCAGCAGCGTAGAAGGGTTGGAGGGCGAGCAGTACTTC. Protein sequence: CASSVEGLEGEQYF. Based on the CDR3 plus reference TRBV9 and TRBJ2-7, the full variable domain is DSGVTQTPKHLITATGQRVTLRCSPRSGDLSVYWYQQSLDQGLQFLIQYYNGEERAKGNILERFSAQQFPDLHSELNLSSLELGDSALYFCASSVEGLEGEQYFGPGTRLTVT.

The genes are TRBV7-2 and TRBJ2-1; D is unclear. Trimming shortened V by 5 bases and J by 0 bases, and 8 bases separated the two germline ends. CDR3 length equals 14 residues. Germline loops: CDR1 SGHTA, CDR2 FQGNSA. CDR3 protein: CASSPMSSYNEQFF. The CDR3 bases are TGTGCCAGCAGCCCCATGAGCTCCTACAATGAGCAGTTCTTC.

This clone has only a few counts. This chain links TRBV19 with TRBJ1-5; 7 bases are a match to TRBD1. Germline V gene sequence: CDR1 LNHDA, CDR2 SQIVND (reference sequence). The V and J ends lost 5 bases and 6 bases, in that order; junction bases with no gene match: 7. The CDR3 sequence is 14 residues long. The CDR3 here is CASSPTGDSQPQHF. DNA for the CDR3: TGTGCCAGTAGTCCCACAGGGGACAGTCAGCCCCAGCATTTT.

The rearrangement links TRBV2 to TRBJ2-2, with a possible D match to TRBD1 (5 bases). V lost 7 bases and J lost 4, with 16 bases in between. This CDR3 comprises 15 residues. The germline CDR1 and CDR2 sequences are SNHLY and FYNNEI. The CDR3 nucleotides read TGTGCCAGCACTGGGGCGCCTCTTAGCACCGGGGAGCTGTTTTTT. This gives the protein CASTGAPLSTGELFF.